One and the same sample provided the 29 T cell receptor beta chains below, sequenced in a study of memory CD4+ T cells and cytomegalovirus serostatus. Single viable CD3+CD4+CD8-CD45RO+ cells were sorted as the memory CD4+ T cells. Sequencing used immunoSEQ multiplex PCR; TCRdb keeps in-frame clones, though not all of them. The sample has 25,000 to 30,000 clones; about 79% are singletons. Input material: memory CD4+ T cells from blood. Receptor source: an adult in good health and CMV-seronegative.

The rearrangement links TRBV11-2 to TRBJ2-7; 14 bases map to TRBD2. CDR1 SGHAT and CDR2 FQNNGV come from the germline V gene. The CDR3 loop spans 14 amino acids. V was pared by 5 bases and J by 6 bases, with 3 bases of the junction left unmatched. The CDR3 region has the DNA TGTGCCAGCAGCCCGGGACTAGCGGGAGTCGAGCAGTACTTC. Protein: CASSPGLAGVEQYF.

The V call is TRBV5-1, the J call TRBJ2-5, with TRBD1 identical over 9 bases. Germline V gene data show CDR1 as SGHRS and CDR2 as YFSETQ. The CDR3 is made up of 16 amino acids. Trimming removed 0 bases from V and 4 bases from J; junction bases left unmatched: 7. The CDR3 sequence is CASSLVGTGQGETQYF. Written as DNA, the CDR3 is TGCGCCAGCAGCTTGGTAGGGACAGGGCAGGGAGAGACCCAGTACTTC.

The gene calls are TRBV27 and TRBJ1-3, with D possibly matching TRBD1 (6 bases). The CDR3 loop spans 13 amino acids. V lost 6 bases and J 4 bases, leaving 10 bases between the germline ends. Germline V gives CDR1 MNHEY, CDR2 SMNVEV (reference sequence). The CDR3 bases are TGTGCCAGCAGACCAGGGGACGGAAACACCATATATTTT. Protein sequence: CASRPGDGNTIYF.

J is TRBJ2-1 and V is TRBV6-4; 9 bases agree with TRBD2. This CDR3 has 14 amino acids. With V trimmed by 10 bases and J by 0 bases, 4 bases remained unmatched. Germline V CDR1 and CDR2: MRHNA, SNTAGT. The CDR3 sequence is CATRAGGSYNEQFF. The CDR3 nucleotides are TGTGCCACTCGAGCGGGAGGCTCCTACAATGAGCAGTTCTTC.

This clone was counted a few times. The rearrangement joins TRBV19 to TRBJ1-4; 7 bases line up with TRBD1. CDR3 length: 14 amino acids. CDR1 is LNHDA and CDR2 is SQIVND in the germline V gene (reference sequence). J gave up 8 bases and V 8 bases, and 11 bases lay outside the gene matches. This CDR3 reads CASLRQGGVEKLFF. In nucleotides, the CDR3 is TGTGCCAGTCTCAGACAGGGCGGAGTCGAAAAACTGTTTTTT.

This clone was picked up one time. The chain combines TRBV6-1 with TRBJ1-2; possibly TRBD1 for D (5 bases). Trimming shortened V by 2 bases and J by 0 bases, and 10 bases separated the two germline ends. Germline CDR1 is MNHNS and CDR2 is SASEGT. CDR3 length equals 15 residues. The CDR3 loop reads CASSESGTANYGYTF. DNA for the CDR3: TGTGCCAGCAGTGAATCAGGGACGGCTAACTATGGCTACACCTTC.

The gene calls are TRBV5-5 and TRBJ2-3; TRBD1 matches at 10 bases. This CDR3 comprises 14 residues. CDR1 and CDR2 from the germline V gene are SGHKS and YYEKEE (reference sequence). V gave up 4 bases and J gave up 5 bases; unmatched junction bases: 4. CDR3 in amino acids: CASSMGQGRDTQYF. Here the CDR3 DNA reads TGTGCCAGCAGCATGGGACAGGGGAGAGATACGCAGTATTTT.

This clone was found a few times. The chain couples TRBV27 to TRBJ1-2, with 8 bases identical to TRBD1. In germline, CDR1 is MNHEY, CDR2 SMNVEV (reference sequence). The CDR3 is 13 amino acids. J was trimmed by 8 bases and V by 3 bases; bases with no gene match: 5. CDR3 residues: CASSFQGAGGYTF. The CDR3 nucleotides read TGTGCCAGCAGTTTTCAGGGGGCAGGGGGCTACACCTTC.

This sequence joins TRBV6-5 and TRBJ2-2; no firm D call. The CDR3 has 13 residues. The germline V and J ends were trimmed by 7 bases and 4 bases, with 10 bases remaining between them. Germline loops: CDR1 MNHEY, CDR2 SVGAGI. The CDR3 sequence is CASMPYVTGELFF. The CDR3 DNA reads as TGTGCCAGCATGCCGTATGTCACCGGGGAGCTGTTTTTT.

This clone showed up just once. The gene calls are TRBV7-9 and TRBJ2-1, with D possibly TRBD2 on 7 matching bases. The CDR3 covers 13 residues. Looked up from germline, CDR1 is SEHNR and CDR2 is FQNEAQ (reference sequence). Trimming shortened V by 4 bases and J by 8 bases, and 12 bases separated the two germline ends. The CDR3 DNA reads TGTGCCAGCAGCTCCGGGGGGCGGGATGAGCAGTTCTTC. It yields the protein CASSSGGRDEQFF.

This clone was detected once. The V call is TRBV5-4, the J call TRBJ2-6; TRBD1 matches 8 bases. This CDR3 has 16 amino acids. J was trimmed by 0 bases and V by 7 bases; bases with no gene match: 6. Germline V gives CDR1 SGHNT, CDR2 YYREEE (reference sequence). The CDR3 DNA reads as TGTGCCAGCGCGAGACAGGGGCGCTCTGGGGCCAACGTCCTGACTTTC. Amino acids: CASARQGRSGANVLTF.

Only a few counts were recorded for this clone. The V gene is TRBV6-6, the J gene TRBJ1-5; maybe TRBD1 (5 bases). There are 15 residues in the CDR3. Looked up from germline, CDR1 is MNHNY and CDR2 is SVGAGI (reference sequence). V dropped 6 bases and J dropped 0 bases, with 12 bases sitting between them. The CDR3 bases are TGTGCCAGCAGGAGACAGTCATCTAGCAATCAGCCCCAGCATTTT. This gives the protein CASRRQSSSNQPQHF.

This rearrangement joins TRBV29-1 to TRBJ2-2; TRBD2 is a possible D gene (6 bases). CDR1 and CDR2 from the germline V gene are SQVTM and ANQGSEA. V dropped 0 bases and J dropped 2 bases, with 10 bases sitting between them. CDR3 length equals 15 residues. The CDR3 spells CSVEDGRRNTGELFF. The CDR3 DNA reads TGCAGCGTTGAAGATGGGAGGCGCAACACCGGGGAGCTGTTTTTT.

The CDR3 loop reads CASSVGSGGSSYNEQFF. In nucleotides, the CDR3 is TGTGCCAGCAGCGTGGGAAGCGGGGGGAGCTCCTACAATGAGCAGTTCTTC. The chain recombines TRBV7-9 with TRBJ2-1; TRBD2 agrees at 9 bases. With V trimmed by 5 bases and J by 0 bases, 8 bases remained unmatched. The CDR3 is 17 residues long. Germline loops: CDR1 SEHNR, CDR2 FQNEAQ (reference sequence).

The chain carries TRBV7-3 and TRBJ2-3; D not certain. The CDR3 loop spans 15 amino acids. CDR1 and CDR2 (germline): SGHTA, FQGTGA. Trimming stripped 2 bases from V and 0 bases from J, with 9 bases between. This chain's CDR3 is CASSLGGYSTDTQYF. DNA for the CDR3: TGTGCCAGCAGCTTAGGTGGCTACAGCACAGATACGCAGTATTTT.

This chain uses TRBV2 with TRBJ2-1; 12 positions match TRBD2. CDR3 length: 15 residues. With V trimmed by 5 bases and J by 8 bases, 7 bases remained unmatched. Per germline, CDR1 SNHLY and CDR2 FYNNEI. The DNA for the CDR3 is TGTGCCAGCAGTCCCCGACTAGCGGGAGTAGATGAGCAGTTCTTC. Protein sequence: CASSPRLAGVDEQFF.

The V gene is TRBV14, the J gene TRBJ2-6, with TRBD2 identical over 9 bases. This CDR3 region has 19 residues. Germline V CDR1 and CDR2: SGHDN, FVKESK. Trimming removed 4 bases from V and 0 bases from J; junction bases left unmatched: 10. The CDR3 DNA follows: TGTGCCAGCAGCCCTACCGTAGCGGGGGTGTTCTCTGGGGCCAACGTCCTGACTTTC. It translates to CASSPTVAGVFSGANVLTF. Together with reference TRBV14 and TRBJ2-6, the CDR3 gives the full variable domain: EAGVTQFPSHSVIEKGQTVTLRCDPISGHDNLYWYRRVMGKEIKFLLHFVKESKQDESGMPNNRFLAERTGGTYSTLKVQPAELEDSGVYFCASSPTVAGVFSGANVLTFGAGSRLTVL.

The chain employs TRBV5-8 and TRBJ2-5, with D perhaps assigned TRBD1 or TRBD2 (5 bases each). V shed 0 bases and J shed 2 bases, with 14 bases lying between them. Germline CDR1 reads SGHTS; CDR2 reads YDEGEE. The CDR3 extends over 16 amino acids. Written as DNA, the CDR3 is TGTGCCAGCAGCTTGGGAGGGGTGGCAGATCAAGAGACCCAGTACTTC. Its protein product is CASSLGGVADQETQYF.

This clone was counted only a few times. The chain joins TRBV28 to TRBJ1-2; D uncertain. Trimming removed 6 bases at V and 8 bases at J, with 16 bases between. Germline CDR1 MDHEN, CDR2 SYDVKM. The CDR3 totals 13 residues. CDR3: CASRPTETRGYTF. CDR3 nucleotides: TGTGCCAGCAGACCAACAGAGACTAGGGGCTACACCTTC.

The chain combines TRBV18 with TRBJ1-1, with a possible D match to TRBD1 (5 bases). V lost 6 bases, J lost 5 bases, and 19 bases lay in between. Germline CDR1 reads KGHSH; CDR2 reads LQKENI. The CDR3 covers 15 residues. The CDR3 sequence is CASSLYRDYRTEAFF. The CDR3 DNA follows: TGTGCCAGCTCTCTATACCGGGACTATAGGACTGAAGCTTTCTTT.

The rearrangement uses TRBV7-9 and TRBJ2-1, with D perhaps matching TRBD1 or TRBD2 (6 bases each). The CDR3 covers 16 residues. Per germline, CDR1 SEHNR and CDR2 FQNEAQ (reference sequence). Trimming removed 5 bases at V and 4 bases at J, with 18 bases between. The CDR3 region is CASSRGGGLGYNEQFF. CDR3 nucleotides: TGTGCCAGCAGCCGTGGAGGGGGGCTGGGGTACAATGAGCAGTTCTTC.

The chain joins TRBV5-5 to TRBJ1-1, with no clear D. V lost 4 bases and J 1 base, leaving 20 bases between the germline ends. The length of the CDR3 is 17 residues. Germline V gene lookup returns CDR1 SGHKS and CDR2 YYEKEE (reference sequence). DNA of the CDR3: TGTGCCAGCAGCAGCCGTAGTACTTCAGCAACGAACACTGAAGCTTTCTTT. This translates into CASSSRSTSATNTEAFF.

This chain uses TRBV9 with TRBJ1-3, with D possibly matching TRBD1 (6 bases). CDR3 length: 15 residues. V was clipped by 0 bases and J by 3 bases, with 10 bases between them. Germline V lookup: CDR1 SGDLS, CDR2 YYNGEE. The CDR3 DNA sequence: TGTGCCAGCAGCGTAGGGGCAGGGGATGGAAACACCATATATTTT. Residues: CASSVGAGDGNTIYF. The full variable domain, with the rest looked up from reference TRBV9 and TRBJ1-3, is DSGVTQTPKHLITATGQRVTLRCSPRSGDLSVYWYQQSLDQGLQFLIQYYNGEERAKGNILERFSAQQFPDLHSELNLSSLELGDSALYFCASSVGAGDGNTIYFGEGSWLTVV.

V usage is TRBV5-6 and J usage is TRBJ1-1; no reliable D call. Deletions cut 0 bases from V and 3 bases from J, with 9 bases between. The CDR3 is 14 amino acids. Germline CDR1 SGHDT, CDR2 YYEEEE. This CDR3 is CASSLVSPDTEAFF. CDR3 DNA sequence: TGTGCCAGCAGCTTGGTGTCCCCGGACACTGAAGCTTTCTTT.

In regard to this clone: A read error may produce the germline difference seen at one junction end. CDR3 in DNA: TGTGCTAGCAGTTATAGCGGGGGGTACCAAGAGACCCAGTACTTC. Translating it yields CASSYSGGYQETQYF. This rearrangement joins TRBV7-7 to TRBJ2-5; 10 bases are shared with TRBD2. CDR1 is SSHAT and CDR2 is FNYEAQ in the germline V gene (reference sequence). CDR3 size: 15 residues.

The CDR3 sequence: CASKDRWRSGEKLFF. As DNA, the CDR3 is TGTGCCAGCAAAGATAGGTGGAGATCGGGAGAAAAACTGTTTTTT. The J gene is TRBJ1-4, the V gene TRBV27; D is undetermined. The germline gives CDR1 MNHEY, CDR2 SMNVEV (reference sequence). This CDR3 is built from 15 residues. Trimming cost V 7 bases and J 8 bases, with 20 bases left between them. The entire variable domain, with the rest obtained from reference TRBV27 and TRBJ1-4, is as follows: EAQVTQNPRYLITVTGKKLTVTCSQNMNHEYMSWYRQDPGLGLRQIYYSMNVEVTDKGDVPEGYKVSRKEKRNFPLILESPSPNQTSLYFCASKDRWRSGEKLFFGSGTQLSVL.

V gene TRBV5-6 combines with J gene TRBJ2-7; no firm D call. This CDR3 is 15 amino acids long. Germline V gene sequence: CDR1 SGHDT, CDR2 YYEEEE. Between the trimmed V and J ends, which lost 4 bases and 5 bases, there was a span of 19 bases. This chain's CDR3 is CASSRAGRLADEQYF. CDR3 DNA sequence: TGTGCCAGCAGCCGGGCCGGGCGACTCGCGGACGAGCAGTACTTC. The full variable domain, its missing parts supplied by reference TRBV5-6 and TRBJ2-7, is DAGVTQSPTHLIKTRGQQVTLRCSPKSGHDTVSWYQQALGQGPQFIFQYYEEEERQRGNFPDRFSGHQFPNYSSELNVNALLLGDSALYLCASSRAGRLADEQYFGPGTRLTVT.

The chain uses TRBV10-3 and TRBJ2-2; possibly TRBD2 for D (5 bases). Trimming left V 4 bases short and J 3 bases short, with 15 bases between. CDR1 ENHRY and CDR2 SYGVKD come from the germline V gene. The CDR3 spans 16 residues. The CDR3 DNA reads as TGTGCCATCAGTGTATCGTCCGGGATACACACCGGGGAGCTGTTTTTT. Amino acids: CAISVSSGIHTGELFF.

The chain employs TRBV11-2 and TRBJ2-7; 11 bases agree with TRBD1. CDR3 size: 14 residues. The V segment lost 5 bases and the J segment 7 bases; nucleotides outside the gene matches: 7. Germline V gene data show CDR1 as SGHAT and CDR2 as FQNNGV. CDR3 sequence reads: CASSPGQGAGEQYF. The CDR3 DNA reads TGTGCCAGCAGCCCAGGACAGGGGGCTGGAGAGCAGTACTTC.